The sample holds many counts of the clone carrying this TCR beta chain. Its target is not known. This entry belongs to a study of regulatory T cells in long-lasting Graves disease. Overall study results and limits: Persistent Graves' patients possessed reduced TCR diversity relative to recently diagnosed ones.

Arm-PCR with iRepertoire HTBI primers amplified the CDR3 regions for these TCR beta libraries. From the multiplex PCR reads, TCRdb called clonotypes with MiXCR, one entry per CDR3 protein. The repertoire consists of under 500,000 distinct CDR3 sequences, with roughly 20% occurring once and the leading ten covering roughly 8%. The time point: persistent/refractory GD, antithyroid drugs over 5 years with positive TRAb. After RNA was extracted from PBMCs, the TCR library was made from it. This CDR3 contains 14 residues. Trimming left V 0 bases short and J 7 bases short, with 12 bases between. The V gene's germline CDR1 is MNHNS and CDR2 SASEGT.

The source material was peripheral blood mononuclear cells (PBMCs), sampled when the disease was refractory, from a patient treated with antithyroid drugs. This receptor was identified in a female donor with Graves disease. The V and J genes are TRBV6-1 and TRBJ1-1; perhaps TRBD1 as D (6 bases). CDR3 bases: TGTGCCAGCAGTGAAGCGGCGGGGGGCTTTGAAGCTTTCTTT. This translates into CASSEAAGGFEAFF.